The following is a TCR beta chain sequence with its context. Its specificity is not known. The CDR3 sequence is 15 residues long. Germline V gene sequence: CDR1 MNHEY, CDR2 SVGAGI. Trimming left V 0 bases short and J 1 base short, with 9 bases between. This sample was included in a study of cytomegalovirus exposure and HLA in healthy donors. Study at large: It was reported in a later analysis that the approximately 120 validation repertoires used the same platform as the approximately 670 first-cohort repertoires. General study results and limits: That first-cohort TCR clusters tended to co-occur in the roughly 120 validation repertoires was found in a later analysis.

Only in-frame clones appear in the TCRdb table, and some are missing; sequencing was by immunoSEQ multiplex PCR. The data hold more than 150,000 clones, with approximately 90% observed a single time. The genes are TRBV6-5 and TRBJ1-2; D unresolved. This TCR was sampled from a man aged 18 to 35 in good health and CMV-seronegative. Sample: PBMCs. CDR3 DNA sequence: TGTGCCAGCAGTTACTCGCACCTACTTAACTATGGCTACACCTTC. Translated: CASSYSHLLNYGYTF.